This T cell receptor beta chain emerged from a study of blood T cell repertoires in COVID-19. Study-wide background: The United States, Italy and Spain provided the acute and convalescent COVID-19 samples. T cells, B-cell-depleted T cells, or PBMCs provided the cDNA or gDNA that served as material.

CDR1 is KGHDR and CDR2 is SFDVKD in the germline V gene. CDR3 length: 15 amino acids. Trimming removed 5 bases from V and 0 bases from J, with 12 bases in between. Authors' processing steps: Amplification with reference gene primers provided the estimates of nucleated cell counts. Assay: immunoSEQ multiplex PCR; the TCRdb copy retains only in-frame clones and omits some. V and J calls and clone size come straight from that table; D and trimming were deduced from the DNA. The sample records some 250,000 clones, around 90% being singletons. This sequence joins TRBV24-1 and TRBJ1-2; D is unresolved. This TCR was sampled from a man aged 55 to 70 who had recovered from COVID-19. The sequencing input was peripheral blood. CDR3 in amino acids: CATSGYLGPNYGYTF. The CDR3 nucleotides read TGTGCCACCAGTGGCTATCTGGGCCCTAACTATGGCTACACCTTC.